The 18 T cell receptor beta chains below come from one sample, sequenced in a study of T cell clusters in autoimmune cytopenias. TRB was amplified by touch-down multiplex PCR, primer pools A and B combined. TCRdb re-called the multiplex PCR reads and catalogs CDR3 proteins one per entry, DNA excluded. The repertoire shows 5,000 to 6,500 distinct CDR3 sequences; the top ten hold under 20%. Each sample's input was about 250 ng genomic DNA, some 40,000 genome equivalents. This sample was also put to use in a study of T cell repertoires in aging, cancer and after chemotherapy.

The specimen sequenced was peripheral blood. These receptors came from a human donor in good health.

This clonotype is labeled medium-sized (0.01 to 0.1%) based on frequency. The chain has TRBV6-6 and TRBJ1-1; the D call from TCRdb, TRBD1, cannot be confirmed without DNA. This CDR3 region has 14 residues. From germline, CDR1 is MNHNY and CDR2 SVGAGI (reference sequence). CDR3 sequence reads: CASIGRHSNTEAFF.

This clonotype is called medium-sized based on its frequency. The genes are TRBV6-1 and TRBJ1-5. Per germline, CDR1 MNHNS and CDR2 SASEGT. The CDR3 loop spans 15 amino acids. Here the CDR3 reads CASSEAQRLNQPQHF.

This clonotype ranks as large in terms of frequency. V and J are TRBV29-1 and TRBJ2-7. Germline CDR1 is SQVTM and CDR2 is ANQGSEA. This CDR3 region has 12 residues. The CDR3 protein is CSVESRDYEQYF.

The chain links TRBV15 to TRBJ2-3; checking the TCRdb D call of TRBD2 is not possible without DNA. This CDR3 has 16 residues. CDR1 is LNHNV and CDR2 is YYDKDF in the germline V gene (reference sequence). CDR3 region: CATSWTSGRGTDTQYF. The full variable domain, rest sourced from reference TRBV15 and TRBJ2-3, is DAMVIQNPRYQVTQFGKPVTLSCSQTLNHNVMYWYQQKSSQAPKLLFHYYDKDFNNEADTPDNFQSRRPNTSFCFLDIRSPGLGDTAMYLCATSWTSGRGTDTQYFGPGTRLTVL.

V and J are TRBV30 and TRBJ1-1; TCRdb returns TRBD1, unconfirmable since there is no DNA. This CDR3 has 15 amino acids. Per the germline V gene, CDR1 is GTSNPN and CDR2 is SVGIG (reference sequence). The CDR3 reads CAWSVRGPSNTEAFF.

According to its frequency, this clonotype is medium-sized. The rearrangement uses TRBV30 and TRBJ2-1. In germline, CDR1 is GTSNPN, CDR2 SVGIG (reference sequence). The CDR3 extends over 13 amino acids. The CDR3 region is CAWSVGRYNEQFF. Full variable domain (rest looked up from reference TRBV30 and TRBJ2-1): SQTIHQWPATLVQPVGSPLSLECTVEGTSNPNLYWYRQAAGRGLQLLFYSVGIGQISSEVPQNLSASRPQDRQFILSSKKLLLSDSGFYLCAWSVGRYNEQFFGPGTRLTVL.

V is TRBV20-1 and J is TRBJ2-4. This CDR3 has 14 residues. Germline V gene lookup returns CDR1 DFQATT and CDR2 SNEGSKA (reference sequence). CDR3: CSASSWEAKNIQYF.

This clonotype is called medium-sized based on its frequency. The rearrangement links TRBV19 to TRBJ2-7; TCRdb names TRBD2, which stays unverified in the absence of DNA. From germline, CDR1 is LNHDA and CDR2 SQIVND (reference sequence). The CDR3 contains 15 residues. Here the CDR3 reads CASSSTGTSGYEQYF.

V and J are TRBV28 and TRBJ1-1; TCRdb designates TRBD1, a call that cannot be tested without DNA. The CDR3 is 15 amino acids. The germline CDR1 and CDR2 sequences are MDHEN and SYDVKM. The CDR3 here is CASRASLQGATEAFF.

V is TRBV11-2 and J is TRBJ2-2. This CDR3 has 15 residues. Germline V gene lookup returns CDR1 SGHAT and CDR2 FQNNGV. The CDR3 sequence is CASSLVEQTTGELFF.

This clonotype is deemed medium-sized by its frequency. The chain joins TRBV18 to TRBJ1-1; TCRdb returns TRBD1, unconfirmable since there is no DNA. The CDR3 has 13 amino acids. Germline assignment: CDR1 KGHSH and CDR2 LQKENI. The CDR3 sequence: CASSFDSYTEAFF. The whole variable domain, filled in from reference TRBV18 and TRBJ1-1, reads NAGVMQNPRHLVRRRGQEARLRCSPMKGHSHVYWYRQLPEEGLKFMVYLQKENIIDESGMPKERFSAEFPKEGPSILRIQQVVRGDSAAYFCASSFDSYTEAFFGQGTRLTVV.

The J gene is TRBJ2-5, the V gene TRBV12-3 or TRBV12-4; TCRdb's D gene call, TRBD2, goes unchecked for lack of DNA. This CDR3 contains 17 residues. The CDR3 is CASSLQISGSLLETQYF.

This chain connects TRBV5-5 to TRBJ1-1. Per germline, CDR1 SGHKS and CDR2 YYEKEE (reference sequence). The CDR3 is 13 amino acids. CDR3 loop: CASRSEVNTEAFF.

Measured by frequency, this clonotype is medium-sized (0.01 to 0.1%). The genes are TRBV6-1 and TRBJ1-1. CDR1 is MNHNS and CDR2 is SASEGT in the germline V gene. The CDR3 contains 14 residues. CDR3: CASSFEGQTTEAFF.

This clonotype is called medium-sized based on its frequency. This chain links TRBV27 with TRBJ2-1; TCRdb designates TRBD2, a call that cannot be tested without DNA. Germline CDR1 is MNHEY and CDR2 is SMNVEV (reference sequence). The CDR3 loop spans 14 amino acids. The CDR3 protein is CASSPRGQNNEQFF.

The chain couples TRBV12-3 or TRBV12-4 to TRBJ2-1. The CDR3 totals 12 residues. The CDR3 loop reads CASGLAPYEQFF.

This rearrangement joins TRBV20-1 to TRBJ1-1. Per germline, CDR1 DFQATT and CDR2 SNEGSKA (reference sequence). The CDR3 loop spans 13 amino acids. The CDR3 spells CSAVPFQNTEAFF.

The V gene is TRBV7-9, the J gene TRBJ2-1; absent DNA, TCRdb's TRBD2 call cannot be checked. The CDR3 has 16 amino acids. Germline V CDR1 and CDR2: SEHNR, FQNEAQ (reference sequence). Here the CDR3 reads CASSSRGLAGNNEQFF.